The 25 T cell receptor beta chains in this list originate from one sample, sequenced in a study of cytomegalovirus exposure and HLA in healthy donors. Repertoires were generated with immunoSEQ multiplex PCR, while TCRdb's copy carries only in-frame clones and drops some. The table has roughly 330,000 clones, around 90% seen once; the top ten hold more than 0.9%. Sequencing used PBMCs. The receptor source for this set is a woman aged 25 to 39 in good health and CMV-seropositive.

The J gene is TRBJ2-7, the V gene TRBV27; D gene uncertain. The germline V and J ends were trimmed by 2 bases and 5 bases, with 4 bases remaining between them. CDR3 size: 11 residues. In germline, CDR1 is MNHEY, CDR2 SMNVEV (reference sequence). The CDR3 spells CASSLGDEQYF. The DNA of the CDR3 is TGTGCCAGCAGTTTAGGCGACGAGCAGTACTTC.

The J gene is TRBJ1-5, the V gene TRBV19, with 7 bases fitting TRBD1. The CDR3 totals 16 residues. Germline CDR1 and CDR2: LNHDA and SQIVND (reference sequence). V gave up 3 bases and J gave up 5 bases; unmatched junction bases: 10. The CDR3 region is CASSITTQGTDQPQHF. CDR3 coding DNA: TGTGCCAGTAGTATCACAACACAGGGGACGGATCAGCCCCAGCATTTT.

V usage is TRBV7-3 and J usage is TRBJ2-1; 8 nucleotides line up with TRBD1. Looked up from germline, CDR1 is SGHTA and CDR2 is FQGTGA. CDR3 size: 15 residues. The trim removed 4 bases at V and 3 bases at J, leaving 5 bases unmatched. The CDR3 coding sequence is TGTGCCAGCAGCTCGACTGGGACAGGCTACAATGAGCAGTTCTTC. It yields the protein CASSSTGTGYNEQFF.

The chain joins TRBV5-6 to TRBJ2-1; D call uncertain. The CDR3 totals 13 residues. V lost 5 bases to trimming and J lost 6 bases, with 12 bases between them. Germline CDR1 SGHDT, CDR2 YYEEEE. CDR3 sequence: CASSPVMVNEQFF. The DNA of the CDR3 is TGTGCCAGCAGTCCTGTGATGGTCAATGAGCAGTTCTTC.

The chain combines TRBV4-1 with TRBJ2-1, with a possible D match to TRBD1 (5 bases). CDR1 and CDR2 (germline): MGHRA, YSYEKL. Trimming removed 10 bases at V and 4 bases at J, with 11 bases between. The CDR3 totals 12 residues. The CDR3 here is CATSDSYNEQFF. Written as DNA, the CDR3 is TGCGCCACCTCCGACAGTTACAATGAGCAGTTCTTC.

The rearrangement links TRBV5-4 to TRBJ2-7, with D unresolved. CDR3 length equals 14 residues. Germline CDR1 is SGHNT and CDR2 is YYREEE (reference sequence). The germline V and J ends were trimmed by 1 base and 2 bases, with 10 bases remaining between them. CDR3 nucleotides: TGTGCCAGCAGCTTGAAGTCAGGCGCCTACGAGCAGTACTTC. This sequence encodes CASSLKSGAYEQYF.

This clone was seen once. The V and J genes are TRBV5-1 and TRBJ2-1; D tentatively fits TRBD1 or TRBD2 (5 bases each). The CDR3 totals 15 residues. V dropped 2 bases and J dropped 0 bases, with 9 bases sitting between them. The germline CDR1 and CDR2 sequences are SGHRS and YFSETQ. The CDR3 reads CASSLDGASYNEQFF. The CDR3 nucleotides are TGCGCCAGCAGCTTAGACGGGGCCTCCTACAATGAGCAGTTCTTC.

V is TRBV5-6 and J is TRBJ2-7; D gene ambiguous. CDR1 is SGHDT and CDR2 is YYEEEE in the germline V gene. The V end lost 2 bases, the J end lost 0 bases, and 6 bases lay between the germline ends. The CDR3 loop spans 13 amino acids. CDR3: CASSFELSYEQYF. For the CDR3, the DNA is TGTGCCAGCAGCTTCGAGCTCTCCTACGAGCAGTACTTC.

The V gene is TRBV5-6, the J gene TRBJ2-5; possibly TRBD2 for D (7 bases). V lost 4 bases and J lost 0, with 16 bases in between. Germline loops: CDR1 SGHDT, CDR2 YYEEEE. The CDR3 has 16 amino acids. The CDR3 loop is CASSPRGGAYQETQYF. The CDR3 region has the DNA TGTGCCAGCAGCCCTAGGGGGGGGGCGTACCAAGAGACCCAGTACTTC.

The gene calls are TRBV27 and TRBJ2-7, with 10 bases identical to TRBD2. In germline, CDR1 is MNHEY, CDR2 SMNVEV (reference sequence). V shed 5 bases, J shed 3 bases, and the junction held 10 bases outside the gene matches. The CDR3 is made up of 16 amino acids. The CDR3 coding sequence is TGTGCCAGCAGTCCCCATGGTAGCGGGGGGTTCTACGAGCAGTACTTC. Translation gives CASSPHGSGGFYEQYF.

The chain carries TRBV7-2 and TRBJ2-2; 7 nucleotides match TRBD2. CDR3 length equals 14 residues. The ends lost 1 base at V and 4 bases at J; junction bases unmatched: 0. The V gene's germline CDR1 is SGHTA and CDR2 FQGNSA. The CDR3 DNA reads as TGTGCCAGCAGCTTAGGGACTAGCACCGGGGAGCTGTTTTTT. Its translation is CASSLGTSTGELFF.

This chain links TRBV11-3 with TRBJ2-7; D is perhaps TRBD2 (5 bases). Germline-derived CDR1 and CDR2 are SGHNT and YENEEA. CDR3 size: 13 residues. V was trimmed by 3 bases and J by 5 bases, leaving 11 bases between them. The CDR3 region has the DNA TGTGCCAGCAGCTTTGGCAGAGGGAACGAGCAGTACTTC. Translated, it gives CASSFGRGNEQYF.

V and J are TRBV9 and TRBJ2-1; D call uncertain. The CDR3 contains 13 residues. Germline V gene data show CDR1 as SGDLS and CDR2 as YYNGEE. V was trimmed by 1 base and J by 5 bases, leaving 7 bases between them. CDR3 loop: CASSVRRNNEQFF. The CDR3 DNA is TGTGCCAGCAGCGTACGAAGAAACAATGAGCAGTTCTTC.

The chain has TRBV28 and TRBJ2-7; 7 positions agree with TRBD2. Germline lookup yields CDR1 MDHEN and CDR2 SYDVKM. With V trimmed by 2 bases and J by 3 bases, 10 bases remained unmatched. The CDR3 covers 16 residues. This chain's CDR3 is CASSLEESSGDYEQYF. CDR3 sequence (DNA): TGTGCCAGCAGTTTAGAAGAATCCAGCGGGGACTACGAGCAGTACTTC.

DNA for the CDR3: TGTGCCAGCAGTCGTGCCGGGTACTACGAGCAGTACTTC. Translation: CASSRAGYYEQYF. V is TRBV28 and J is TRBJ2-7; D remains unclear. The CDR3 totals 13 residues. In germline, CDR1 is MDHEN, CDR2 SYDVKM. V shed 5 bases and J shed 3 bases, with 11 bases lying between them.

The chain joins TRBV27 to TRBJ2-7; D is uncertain. The germline V gene encodes CDR1 MNHEY and CDR2 SMNVEV (reference sequence). The V end lost 4 bases, the J end lost 3 bases, and 13 bases lay between the germline ends. The CDR3 has 14 amino acids. CDR3 DNA sequence: TGTGCCAGCAGTTCTGCCTCCTATTACTACGAGCAGTACTTC. Translated, it gives CASSSASYYYEQYF.

This clone was counted only a few times. This chain uses TRBV5-1 with TRBJ2-7; the D gene is possibly TRBD1 (5 bases). Germline loops: CDR1 SGHRS, CDR2 YFSETQ. This CDR3 is 15 amino acids long. Trimming removed 0 bases at V and 1 base at J, with 11 bases between. The CDR3 region is CASSLGPGSSYEQYF. CDR3 sequence (DNA): TGCGCCAGCAGCTTGGGGCCAGGGTCGTCCTACGAGCAGTACTTC.

The chain has TRBV15 and TRBJ1-2, with D perhaps TRBD1 (5 bases). Germline V gives CDR1 LNHNV, CDR2 YYDKDF (reference sequence). The CDR3 spans 16 residues. V gave up 1 base and J gave up 1 base, with 13 bases separating them. CDR3 coding DNA: TGTGCCACCAGCAGAGCCAGGCCGGGGGGTAACTATGGCTACACCTTC. This sequence encodes CATSRARPGGNYGYTF.

This chain connects TRBV29-1 to TRBJ2-7; D possibly corresponds to TRBD2 (7 bases). Germline CDR1 SQVTM, CDR2 ANQGSEA. V lost 2 bases and J 6 bases, leaving 17 bases between the germline ends. This CDR3 is 14 amino acids long. The CDR3 sequence: CSVESGTGGSEQYF. As DNA, the CDR3 is TGCAGCGTTGAAAGCGGGACGGGGGGCAGCGAGCAGTACTTC.

V and J are TRBV6-1 and TRBJ2-2; the D is unclear. This CDR3 has 16 amino acids. Trimming cost V 2 bases and J 5 bases, with 15 bases left between them. From germline, CDR1 is MNHNS and CDR2 SASEGT. DNA for the CDR3: TGTGCCAGCAGTGAAAGGATTTGGGATGAAACCGGGGAGCTGTTTTTT. Amino acids: CASSERIWDETGELFF.

The chain links TRBV28 to TRBJ1-5; D remains unclear. The V gene's germline CDR1 is MDHEN and CDR2 SYDVKM. With 6 bases removed from V and 5 bases from J, the gap between germline ends came to 17 bases. CDR3 size: 15 residues. CDR3 bases: TGTGCCAGCAGCCCGGGAATAGGGCAACATCAGCCCCAGCATTTT. This codes for CASSPGIGQHQPQHF.

The chain employs TRBV6-5 and TRBJ2-1; possibly TRBD2 for D (6 bases). The CDR3 is 15 residues long. Between the trimmed V and J ends, which lost 2 bases and 8 bases, there was a span of 16 bases. Germline loops: CDR1 MNHEY, CDR2 SVGAGI. The CDR3 coding sequence is TGTGCCAGCAGTTACGTCCCTAGCGTAGACGATGAGCAGTTCTTC. It yields the protein CASSYVPSVDDEQFF.

The chain is built from TRBV15 and TRBJ1-4; possible D gene TRBD1, 5 bases. Trimming took 3 bases from V and 7 from J, leaving 18 bases between them. This CDR3 is 16 amino acids long. CDR1 is LNHNV, CDR2 YYDKDF, per germline (reference sequence). The DNA of the CDR3 is TGTGCCACCAGCAGCCTGGGGACCCCGGCGGGTGAAAAACTGTTTTTT. Translating gives CATSSLGTPAGEKLFF. Based on the CDR3 plus reference TRBV15 and TRBJ1-4, the full variable domain is DAMVIQNPRYQVTQFGKPVTLSCSQTLNHNVMYWYQQKSSQAPKLLFHYYDKDFNNEADTPDNFQSRRPNTSFCFLDIRSPGLGDTAMYLCATSSLGTPAGEKLFFGSGTQLSVL.

This chain connects TRBV27 to TRBJ2-1, with a tentative D call TRBD2 (6 bases). The length of the CDR3 is 14 residues. V was pared by 4 bases and J by 2 bases, with 9 bases between. From germline, CDR1 is MNHEY and CDR2 SMNVEV (reference sequence). The CDR3 sequence: CASSSREAYNEQFF. CDR3 coding DNA: TGTGCCAGCAGTTCGAGGGAGGCCTACAATGAGCAGTTCTTC.

This sequence joins TRBV5-8 and TRBJ2-3; 8 bases are a match to TRBD1. The CDR3 length is 16 residues. V lost 0 bases and J lost 1; bases outside the gene matches: 4. CDR1 SGHTS and CDR2 YDEGEE come from the germline V gene. This CDR3 reads CASSLGQGAGTDTQYF. The DNA for the CDR3 is TGTGCCAGCAGCTTGGGGCAGGGGGCTGGCACAGATACGCAGTATTTT.